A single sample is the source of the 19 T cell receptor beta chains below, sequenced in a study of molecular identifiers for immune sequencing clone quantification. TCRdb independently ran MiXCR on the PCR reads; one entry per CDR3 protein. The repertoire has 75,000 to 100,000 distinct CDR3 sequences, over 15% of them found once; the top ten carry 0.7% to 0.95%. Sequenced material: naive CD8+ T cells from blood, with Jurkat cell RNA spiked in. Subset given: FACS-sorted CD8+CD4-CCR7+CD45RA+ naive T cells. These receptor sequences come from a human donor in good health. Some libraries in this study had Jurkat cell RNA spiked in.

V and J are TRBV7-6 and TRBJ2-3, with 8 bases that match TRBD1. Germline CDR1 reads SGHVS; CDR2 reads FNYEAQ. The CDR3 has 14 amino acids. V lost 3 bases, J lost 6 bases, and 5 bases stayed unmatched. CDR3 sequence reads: CASSLAGGVDTQYF. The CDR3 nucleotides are TGTGCCAGCAGCTTGGCAGGGGGCGTGGATACGCAGTATTTT.

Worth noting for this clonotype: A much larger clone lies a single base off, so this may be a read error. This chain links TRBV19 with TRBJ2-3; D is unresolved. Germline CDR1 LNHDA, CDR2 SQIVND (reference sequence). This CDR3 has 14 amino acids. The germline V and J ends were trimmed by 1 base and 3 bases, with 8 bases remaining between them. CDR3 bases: TGTGCCAGTAGTATAGTTGACCGGACAGATACGCAGTATTTT. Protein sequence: CASSIVDRTDTQYF.

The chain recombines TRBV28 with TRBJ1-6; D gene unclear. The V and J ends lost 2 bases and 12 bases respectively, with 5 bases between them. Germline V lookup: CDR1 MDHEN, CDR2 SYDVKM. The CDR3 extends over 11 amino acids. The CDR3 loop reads CASSLGIPLHF. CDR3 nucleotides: TGTGCCAGCAGTTTAGGCATACCCCTCCACTTT.

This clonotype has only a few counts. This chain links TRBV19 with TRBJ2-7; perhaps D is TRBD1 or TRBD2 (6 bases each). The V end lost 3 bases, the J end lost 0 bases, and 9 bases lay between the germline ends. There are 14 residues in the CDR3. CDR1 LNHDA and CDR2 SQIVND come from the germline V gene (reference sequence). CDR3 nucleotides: TGTGCCAGTAGTATCGAGGGGGGCTCCTACGAGCAGTACTTC. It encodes CASSIEGGSYEQYF.

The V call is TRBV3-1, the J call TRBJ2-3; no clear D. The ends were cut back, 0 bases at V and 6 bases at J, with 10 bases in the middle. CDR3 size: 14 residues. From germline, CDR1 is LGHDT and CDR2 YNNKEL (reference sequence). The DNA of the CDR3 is TGTGCCAGCAGCCAAGATTGGCTAGGGGATACGCAGTATTTT. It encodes CASSQDWLGDTQYF.

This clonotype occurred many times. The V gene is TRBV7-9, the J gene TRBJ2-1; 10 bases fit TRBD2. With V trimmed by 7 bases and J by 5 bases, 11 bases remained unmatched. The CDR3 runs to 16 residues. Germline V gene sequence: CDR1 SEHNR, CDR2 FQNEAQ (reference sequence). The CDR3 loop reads CASTTAGTSEDNEQFF. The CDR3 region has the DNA TGTGCCAGCACCACGGCCGGGACTAGCGAAGACAATGAGCAGTTCTTC. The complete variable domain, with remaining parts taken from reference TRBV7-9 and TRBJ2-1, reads DTGVSQNPRHKITKRGQNVTFRCDPISEHNRLYWYRQTLGQGPEFLTYFQNEAQLEKSRLLSDRFSAERPKGSFSTLEIQRTEQGDSAMYLCASTTAGTSEDNEQFFGPGTRLTVL.

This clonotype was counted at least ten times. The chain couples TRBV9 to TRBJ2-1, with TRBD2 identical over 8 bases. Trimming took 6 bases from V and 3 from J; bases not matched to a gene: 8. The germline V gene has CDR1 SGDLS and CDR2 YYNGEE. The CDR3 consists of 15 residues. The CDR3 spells CASNPGGAYYNEQFF. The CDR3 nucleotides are TGTGCCAGCAACCCGGGGGGGGCATACTACAATGAGCAGTTCTTC. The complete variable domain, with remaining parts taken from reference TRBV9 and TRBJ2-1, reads DSGVTQTPKHLITATGQRVTLRCSPRSGDLSVYWYQQSLDQGLQFLIQYYNGEERAKGNILERFSAQQFPDLHSELNLSSLELGDSALYFCASNPGGAYYNEQFFGPGTRLTVL.

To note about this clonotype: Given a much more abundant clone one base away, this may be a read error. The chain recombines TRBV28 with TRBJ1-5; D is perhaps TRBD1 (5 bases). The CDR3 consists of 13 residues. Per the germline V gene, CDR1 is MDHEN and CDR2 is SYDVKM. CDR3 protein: CAGSFREGQPQHF. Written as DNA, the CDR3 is TGTGCCGGCAGTTTCAGGGAGGGCCAGCCCCAGCATTTT.

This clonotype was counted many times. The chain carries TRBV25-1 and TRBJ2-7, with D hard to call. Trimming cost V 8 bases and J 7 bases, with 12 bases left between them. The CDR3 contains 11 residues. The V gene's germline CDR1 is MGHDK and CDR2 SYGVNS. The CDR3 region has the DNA TGTGCCAGCGGCCCCCTATGGGAGCAGTACTTC. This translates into CASGPLWEQYF.

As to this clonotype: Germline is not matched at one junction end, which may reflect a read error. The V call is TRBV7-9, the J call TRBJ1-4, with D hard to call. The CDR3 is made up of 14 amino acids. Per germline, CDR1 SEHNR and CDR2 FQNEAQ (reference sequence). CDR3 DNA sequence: TGTGGCAGCAGCTTTTCACTGAGTAATGAAAAACTGTTTTTT. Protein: CGSSFSLSNEKLFF.

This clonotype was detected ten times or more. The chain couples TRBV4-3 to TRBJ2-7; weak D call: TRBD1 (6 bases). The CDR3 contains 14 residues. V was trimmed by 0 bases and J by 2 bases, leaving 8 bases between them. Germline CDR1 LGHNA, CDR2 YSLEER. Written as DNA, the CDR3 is TGCGCCAGCAGCCAAGACTGGGGGCCCTACGAGCAGTACTTC. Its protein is CASSQDWGPYEQYF.

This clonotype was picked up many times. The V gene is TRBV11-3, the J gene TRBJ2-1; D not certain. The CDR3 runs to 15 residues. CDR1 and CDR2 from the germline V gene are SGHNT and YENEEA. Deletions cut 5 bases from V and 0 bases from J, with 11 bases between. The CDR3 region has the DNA TGTGCCAGCAGCCTCGGACGTAGCTCCTACAATGAGCAGTTCTTC. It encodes CASSLGRSSYNEQFF.

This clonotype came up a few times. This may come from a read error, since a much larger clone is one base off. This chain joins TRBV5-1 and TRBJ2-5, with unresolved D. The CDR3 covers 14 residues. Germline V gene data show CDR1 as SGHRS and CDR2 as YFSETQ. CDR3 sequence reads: CAGSLDLTKETQYF. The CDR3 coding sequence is TGCGCCGGCAGCTTGGACCTAACTAAAGAGACCCAGTACTTC.

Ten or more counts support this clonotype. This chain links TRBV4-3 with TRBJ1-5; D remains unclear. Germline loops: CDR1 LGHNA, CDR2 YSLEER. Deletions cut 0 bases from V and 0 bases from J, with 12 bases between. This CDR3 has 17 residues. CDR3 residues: CASSQDRSLYSNQPQHF. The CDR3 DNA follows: TGCGCCAGCAGCCAAGATAGAAGCTTATATAGCAATCAGCCCCAGCATTTT.

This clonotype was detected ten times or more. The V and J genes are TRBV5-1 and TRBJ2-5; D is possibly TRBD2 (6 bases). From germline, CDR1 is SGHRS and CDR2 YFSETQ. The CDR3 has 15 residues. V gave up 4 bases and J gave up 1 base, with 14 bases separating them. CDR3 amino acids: CASSPIAEPQETQYF. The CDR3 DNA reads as TGCGCCAGCAGCCCGATAGCGGAACCCCAAGAGACCCAGTACTTC.

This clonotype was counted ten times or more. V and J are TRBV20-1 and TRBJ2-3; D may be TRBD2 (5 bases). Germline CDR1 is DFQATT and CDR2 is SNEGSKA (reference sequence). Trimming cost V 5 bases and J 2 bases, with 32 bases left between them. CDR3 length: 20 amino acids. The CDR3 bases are TGCAGTGCTCCCCGGGCGGAAGCCCCCACCGCGGGCATATCCACAGATACGCAGTATTTT. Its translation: CSAPRAEAPTAGISTDTQYF.

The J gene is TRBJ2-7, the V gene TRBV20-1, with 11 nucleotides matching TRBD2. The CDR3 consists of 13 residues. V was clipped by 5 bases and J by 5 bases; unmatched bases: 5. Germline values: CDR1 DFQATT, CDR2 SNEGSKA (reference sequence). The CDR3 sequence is CSALAGLADEQYF. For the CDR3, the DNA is TGCAGTGCTCTAGCGGGACTAGCGGACGAGCAGTACTTC.

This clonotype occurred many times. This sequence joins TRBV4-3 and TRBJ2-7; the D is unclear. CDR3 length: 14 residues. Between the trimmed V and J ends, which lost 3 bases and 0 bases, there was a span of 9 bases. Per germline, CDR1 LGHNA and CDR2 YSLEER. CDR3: CASSQEVDSYEQYF. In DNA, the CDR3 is TGCGCCAGCAGCCAGGAAGTAGACTCCTACGAGCAGTACTTC.

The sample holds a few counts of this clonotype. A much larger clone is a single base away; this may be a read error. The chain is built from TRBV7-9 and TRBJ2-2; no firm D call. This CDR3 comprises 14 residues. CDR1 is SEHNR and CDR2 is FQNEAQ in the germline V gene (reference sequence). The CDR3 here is CAGSFGENTGELFF. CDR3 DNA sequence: TGTGCCGGCAGCTTCGGCGAAAACACCGGGGAGCTGTTTTTT.